There are a few counts of the clone carrying this T cell receptor (beta chain). The antigen remains unidentified. Individual cDNA molecules received unique molecular identifiers. From the 5' RACE reads, TCRdb called clonotypes with MiXCR, one entry per CDR3 protein. This table has about 44,000 distinct CDR3 sequences, 12% appearing once. This entry comes from a study of early T cells in non-severe SARS-CoV-2 infection. Across the whole study: Investigators sequenced bulk RNA drawn from unsorted whole blood, and chains remained unpaired.

V shed 3 bases and J shed 1 base, with 10 bases lying between them. The length of the CDR3 is 14 residues. Germline lookup yields CDR1 LNHDA and CDR2 SQIVND (reference sequence). Study findings and constraints: The study's VDJdb matching favored anti-spike CD8 responses and missed private and CD4 specificities.

The genes are TRBV19 and TRBJ2-7; D may correspond to TRBD1 or TRBD2 (5 bases each). Sample: whole blood. The source is an adult who was a healthcare worker with PCR-confirmed SARS-CoV-2 infection or an uninfected control (not recorded which). The CDR3 reads CASSIRDGSYEQYF. The CDR3 bases are TGTGCCAGTAGTATCAGGGACGGATCCTACGAGCAGTACTTC.